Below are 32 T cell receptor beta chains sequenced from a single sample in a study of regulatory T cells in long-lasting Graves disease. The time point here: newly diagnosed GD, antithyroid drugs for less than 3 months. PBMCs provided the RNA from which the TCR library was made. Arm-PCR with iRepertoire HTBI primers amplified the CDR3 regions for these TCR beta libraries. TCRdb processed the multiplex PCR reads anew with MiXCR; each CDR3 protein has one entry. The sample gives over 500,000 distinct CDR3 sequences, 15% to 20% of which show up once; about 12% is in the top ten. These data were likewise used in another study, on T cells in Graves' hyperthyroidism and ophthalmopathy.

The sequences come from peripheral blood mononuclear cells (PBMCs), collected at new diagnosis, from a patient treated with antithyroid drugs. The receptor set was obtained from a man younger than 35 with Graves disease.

CDR3 DNA sequence: TGTGCCAGCAGCTTAGGCGGGCCCCGGACTAGCGGGAGCTACGAGCAGTACTTC. This codes for CASSLGGPRTSGSYEQYF. The V gene is TRBV11-1, the J gene TRBJ2-5; 13 bases are a match to TRBD2. The closer fit of TRBJ2-7 to the DNA end suggests the J call may be wrong. Germline lookup yields CDR1 SGHAT and CDR2 FQDESV (reference sequence). The CDR3 runs 18 residues.

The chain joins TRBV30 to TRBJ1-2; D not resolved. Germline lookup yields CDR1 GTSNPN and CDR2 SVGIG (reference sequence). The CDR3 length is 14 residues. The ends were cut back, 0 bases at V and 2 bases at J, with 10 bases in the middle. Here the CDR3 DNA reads TGTGCCTGGAGTGTGTATCGGGGAAACTATGGCTACACCTTC. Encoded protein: CAWSVYRGNYGYTF.

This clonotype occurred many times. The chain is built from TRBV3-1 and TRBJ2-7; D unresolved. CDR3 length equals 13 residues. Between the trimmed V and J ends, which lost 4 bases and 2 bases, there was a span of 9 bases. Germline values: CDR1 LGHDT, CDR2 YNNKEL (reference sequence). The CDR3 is CASSLNPTYEQYF. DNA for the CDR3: TGTGCCAGCAGCCTCAACCCGACCTACGAGCAGTACTTC.

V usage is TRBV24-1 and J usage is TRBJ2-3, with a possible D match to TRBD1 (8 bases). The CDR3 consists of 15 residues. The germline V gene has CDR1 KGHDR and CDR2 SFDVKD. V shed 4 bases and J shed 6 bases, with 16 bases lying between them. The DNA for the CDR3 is TGTGCCACCAGTGAGGGGGGGACAGGTTTGGATACGCAGTATTTT. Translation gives CATSEGGTGLDTQYF.

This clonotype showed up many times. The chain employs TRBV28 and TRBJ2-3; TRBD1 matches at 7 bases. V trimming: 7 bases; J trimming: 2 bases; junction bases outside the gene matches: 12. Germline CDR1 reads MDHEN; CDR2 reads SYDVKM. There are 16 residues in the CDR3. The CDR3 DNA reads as TGTGCCAGCACCTACGCCGGGACAGCCCTCACAGATACGCAGTATTTT. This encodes CASTYAGTALTDTQYF.

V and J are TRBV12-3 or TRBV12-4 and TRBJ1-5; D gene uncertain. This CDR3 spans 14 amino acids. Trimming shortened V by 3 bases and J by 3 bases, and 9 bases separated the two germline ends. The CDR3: CASSFWQLNQPQHF. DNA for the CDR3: TGTGCCAGCAGTTTTTGGCAGCTCAATCAGCCCCAGCATTTT.

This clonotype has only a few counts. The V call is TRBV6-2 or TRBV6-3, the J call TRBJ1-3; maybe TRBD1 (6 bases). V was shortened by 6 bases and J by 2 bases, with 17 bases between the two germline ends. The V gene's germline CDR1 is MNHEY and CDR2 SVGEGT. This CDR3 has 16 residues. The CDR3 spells CASSPAGTGTGNTIYF. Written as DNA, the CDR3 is TGTGCCAGCAGCCCGGCGGGCACAGGGACTGGAAACACCATATATTTT.

CDR3 residues: CASGLVWRGACTDTQYF. CDR3 sequence (DNA): TGTGCTAGTGGTTTGGTATGGCGCGGGGCCTGCACAGATACGCAGTATTTT. J is TRBJ2-3 and V is TRBV12-5; D is perhaps TRBD2 (6 bases). V shed 0 bases and J shed 1 base, with 14 bases lying between them. The CDR3 has 17 amino acids. The germline V gene has CDR1 LGHNT and CDR2 FRNRAP.

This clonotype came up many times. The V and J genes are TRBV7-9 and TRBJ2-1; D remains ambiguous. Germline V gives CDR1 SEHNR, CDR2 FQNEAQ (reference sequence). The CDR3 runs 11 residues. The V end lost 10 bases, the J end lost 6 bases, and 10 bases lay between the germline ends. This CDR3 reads CATEPSNEQFF. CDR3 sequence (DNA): TGTGCCACCGAGCCTTCCAATGAGCAGTTCTTC.

This CDR3 reads CASSLGLINQPQHF. CDR3 sequence (DNA): TGTGCCAGCAGTTTGGGTCTCATAAATCAGCCCCAGCATTTT. This chain connects TRBV12-3 or TRBV12-4 to TRBJ1-5; D ambiguous. The V end lost 3 bases, the J end lost 4 bases, and 10 bases lay between the germline ends. The CDR3 has 14 residues.

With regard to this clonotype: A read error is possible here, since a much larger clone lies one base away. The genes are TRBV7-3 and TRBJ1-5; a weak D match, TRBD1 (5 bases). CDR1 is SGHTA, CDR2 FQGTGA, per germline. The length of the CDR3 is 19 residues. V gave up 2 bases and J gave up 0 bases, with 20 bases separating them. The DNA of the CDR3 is TGTGCCAGCAGCTTAGTAGCCGGGGCAGGGAAATATAGCAATCAGCCCCAGCATTTT. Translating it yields CASSLVAGAGKYSNQPQHF.

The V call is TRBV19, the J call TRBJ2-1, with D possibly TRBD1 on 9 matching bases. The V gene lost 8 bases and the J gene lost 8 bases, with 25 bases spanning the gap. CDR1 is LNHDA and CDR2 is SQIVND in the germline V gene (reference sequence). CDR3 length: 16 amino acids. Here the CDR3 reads CASFRGGGQGGDEQFF. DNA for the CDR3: TGTGCCAGTTTCCGGGGGGGGGGACAGGGCGGCGATGAGCAGTTCTTC.

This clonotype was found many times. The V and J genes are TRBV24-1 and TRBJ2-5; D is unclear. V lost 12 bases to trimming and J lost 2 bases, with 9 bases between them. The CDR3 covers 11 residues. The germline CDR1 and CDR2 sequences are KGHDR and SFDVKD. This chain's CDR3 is CAGVGQETQYF. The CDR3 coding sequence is TGTGCCGGGGTGGGGCAAGAGACCCAGTACTTC.

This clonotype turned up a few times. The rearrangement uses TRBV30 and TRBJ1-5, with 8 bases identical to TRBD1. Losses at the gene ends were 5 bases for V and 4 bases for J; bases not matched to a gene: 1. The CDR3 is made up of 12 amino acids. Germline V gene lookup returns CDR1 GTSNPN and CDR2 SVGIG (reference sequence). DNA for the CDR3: TGTGCCTGGGACAGGGGAAATCAGCCCCAGCATTTT. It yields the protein CAWDRGNQPQHF.

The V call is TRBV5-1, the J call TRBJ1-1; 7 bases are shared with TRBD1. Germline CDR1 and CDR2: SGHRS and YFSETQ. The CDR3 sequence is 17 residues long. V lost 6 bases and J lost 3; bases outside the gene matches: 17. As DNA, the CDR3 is TGCGCCAGCAACCACCGGGGACAGAGTGCCTTGGACACTGAAGCTTTCTTT. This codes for CASNHRGQSALDTEAFF. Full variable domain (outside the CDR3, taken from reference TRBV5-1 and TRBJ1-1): KAGVTQTPRYLIKTRGQQVTLSCSPISGHRSVSWYQQTPGQGLQFLFEYFSETQRNKGNFPGRFSGRQFSNSRSEMNVSTLELGDSALYLCASNHRGQSALDTEAFFGQGTRLTVV.

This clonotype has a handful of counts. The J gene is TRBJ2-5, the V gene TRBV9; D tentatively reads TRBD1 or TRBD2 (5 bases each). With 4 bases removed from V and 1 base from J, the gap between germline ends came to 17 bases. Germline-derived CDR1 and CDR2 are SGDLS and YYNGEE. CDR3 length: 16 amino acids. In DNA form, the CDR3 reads TGTGCCAGCAGCCCCTCCCACGGGGACGGCCAAGAGACCCAGTACTTC. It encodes CASSPSHGDGQETQYF.

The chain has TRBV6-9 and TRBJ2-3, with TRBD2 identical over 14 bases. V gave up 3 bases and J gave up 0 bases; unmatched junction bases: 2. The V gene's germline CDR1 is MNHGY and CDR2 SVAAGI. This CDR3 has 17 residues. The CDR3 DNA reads TGTGCCAGCAGTTACGGACTAGCGGGAGGCAGCACAGATACGCAGTATTTT. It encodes CASSYGLAGGSTDTQYF.

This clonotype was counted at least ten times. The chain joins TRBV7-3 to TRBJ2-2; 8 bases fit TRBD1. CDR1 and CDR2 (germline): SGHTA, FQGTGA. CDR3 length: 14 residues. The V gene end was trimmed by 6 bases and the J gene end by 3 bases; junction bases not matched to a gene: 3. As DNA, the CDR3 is TGTGCCAGCAGGACGACAGGGGACACCGGGGAGCTGTTTTTT. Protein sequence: CASRTTGDTGELFF.

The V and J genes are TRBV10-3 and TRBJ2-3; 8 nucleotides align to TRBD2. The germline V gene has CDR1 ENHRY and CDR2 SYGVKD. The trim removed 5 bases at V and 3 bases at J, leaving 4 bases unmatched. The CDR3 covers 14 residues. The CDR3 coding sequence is TGTGCCATCAGTCGGGCGGGAGGAACAGATACGCAGTATTTT. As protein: CAISRAGGTDTQYF.

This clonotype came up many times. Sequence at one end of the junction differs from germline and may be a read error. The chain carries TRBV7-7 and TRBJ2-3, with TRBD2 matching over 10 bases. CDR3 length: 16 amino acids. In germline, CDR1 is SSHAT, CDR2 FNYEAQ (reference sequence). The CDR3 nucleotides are TGTGCTAGCAGCCGCGGACTAGCGGCTAGCACAGATACGCAGTATTTT. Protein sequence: CASSRGLAASTDTQYF.

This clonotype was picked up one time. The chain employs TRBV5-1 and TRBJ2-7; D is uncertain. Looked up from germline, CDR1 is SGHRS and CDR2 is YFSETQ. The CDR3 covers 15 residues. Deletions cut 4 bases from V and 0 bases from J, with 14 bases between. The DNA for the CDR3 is TGCGCCAGCAGCCTCCACGACCGATTCTCCTACGAGCAGTACTTC. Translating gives CASSLHDRFSYEQYF. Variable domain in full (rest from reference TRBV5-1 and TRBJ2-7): KAGVTQTPRYLIKTRGQQVTLSCSPISGHRSVSWYQQTPGQGLQFLFEYFSETQRNKGNFPGRFSGRQFSNSRSEMNVSTLELGDSALYLCASSLHDRFSYEQYFGPGTRLTVT.

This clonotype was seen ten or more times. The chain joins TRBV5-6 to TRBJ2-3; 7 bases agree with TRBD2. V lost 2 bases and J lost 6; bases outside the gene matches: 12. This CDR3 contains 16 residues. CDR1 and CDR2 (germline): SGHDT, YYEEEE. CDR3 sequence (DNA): TGTGCCAGCAGCTTTGGGCGGGGCGGGAGTCCCGATACGCAGTATTTT. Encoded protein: CASSFGRGGSPDTQYF. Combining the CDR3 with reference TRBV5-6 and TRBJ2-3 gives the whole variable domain DAGVTQSPTHLIKTRGQQVTLRCSPKSGHDTVSWYQQALGQGPQFIFQYYEEEERQRGNFPDRFSGHQFPNYSSELNVNALLLGDSALYLCASSFGRGGSPDTQYFGPGTRLTVL.

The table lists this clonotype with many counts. CDR3 bases: TGTGCCAGCAGCCGGCCCGGACAGGGCACTGAAGCTTTCTTT. Translating it yields CASSRPGQGTEAFF. The genes are TRBV3-1 and TRBJ1-1; TRBD1 aligns across 8 bases. CDR1 LGHDT and CDR2 YNNKEL come from the germline V gene (reference sequence). V lost 4 bases, J lost 4 bases, and 5 bases stayed unmatched. The CDR3 totals 14 residues. The full variable domain, completed using reference TRBV3-1 and TRBJ1-1, is DTAVSQTPKYLVTQMGNDKSIKCEQNLGHDTMYWYKQDSKKFLKIMFSYNNKELIINETVPNRFSPKSPDKAHLNLHINSLELGDSAVYFCASSRPGQGTEAFFGQGTRLTVV.

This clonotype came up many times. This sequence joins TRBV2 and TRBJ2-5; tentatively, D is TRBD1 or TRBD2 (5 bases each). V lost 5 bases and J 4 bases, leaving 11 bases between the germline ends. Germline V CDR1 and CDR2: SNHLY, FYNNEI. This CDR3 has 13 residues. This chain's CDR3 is CASSSEGTETQYF. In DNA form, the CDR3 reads TGTGCCAGCAGTTCGGAAGGGACAGAGACCCAGTACTTC.

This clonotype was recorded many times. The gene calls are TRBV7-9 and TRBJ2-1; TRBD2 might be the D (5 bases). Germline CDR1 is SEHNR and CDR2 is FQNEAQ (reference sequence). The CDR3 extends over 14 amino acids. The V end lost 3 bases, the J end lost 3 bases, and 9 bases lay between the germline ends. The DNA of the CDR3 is TGTGCCAGCAGCTTGTCTACTAGCTACAATGAGCAGTTCTTC. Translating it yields CASSLSTSYNEQFF.

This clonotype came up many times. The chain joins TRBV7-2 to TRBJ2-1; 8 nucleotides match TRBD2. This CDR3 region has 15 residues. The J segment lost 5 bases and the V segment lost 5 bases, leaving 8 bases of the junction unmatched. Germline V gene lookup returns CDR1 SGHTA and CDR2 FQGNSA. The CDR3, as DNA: TGTGCCAGCAGCCCCAGCGGGGGAGGGAACAATGAGCAGTTCTTC. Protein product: CASSPSGGGNNEQFF.

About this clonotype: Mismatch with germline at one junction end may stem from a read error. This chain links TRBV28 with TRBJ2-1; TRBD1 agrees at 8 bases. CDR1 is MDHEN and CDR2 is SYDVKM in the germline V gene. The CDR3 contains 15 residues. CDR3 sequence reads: CASSFDRGTYSEQFF. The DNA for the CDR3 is TGTGCCAGCAGCTTCGACAGGGGTACTTACAGTGAGCAGTTCTTC.

The CDR3 region is CASGSLDSQETQYF. In DNA, the CDR3 is TGTGCTAGTGGTTCCCTGGACAGTCAAGAGACCCAGTACTTC. The chain joins TRBV12-5 to TRBJ2-5; perhaps TRBD1 as D (6 bases). The V end was cut by 4 bases, the J end by 2 bases, with 11 bases between. There are 14 residues in the CDR3. The germline CDR1 and CDR2 sequences are LGHNT and FRNRAP.

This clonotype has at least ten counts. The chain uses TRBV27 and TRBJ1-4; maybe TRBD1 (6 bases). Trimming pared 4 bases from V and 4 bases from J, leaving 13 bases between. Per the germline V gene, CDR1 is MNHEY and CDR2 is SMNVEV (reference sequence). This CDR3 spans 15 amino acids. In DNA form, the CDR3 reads TGTGCCAGCAGTTCGACAGGACTCGGTAATGAAAAACTGTTTTTT. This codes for CASSSTGLGNEKLFF.

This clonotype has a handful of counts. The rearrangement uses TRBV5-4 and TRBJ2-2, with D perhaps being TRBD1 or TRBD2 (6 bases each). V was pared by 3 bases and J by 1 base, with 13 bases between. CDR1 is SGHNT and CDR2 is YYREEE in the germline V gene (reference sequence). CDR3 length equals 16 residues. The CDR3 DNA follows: TGTGCCAGCAGCTCCCGGGGGCGCAGGAACACCGGGGAGCTGTTTTTT. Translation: CASSSRGRRNTGELFF.

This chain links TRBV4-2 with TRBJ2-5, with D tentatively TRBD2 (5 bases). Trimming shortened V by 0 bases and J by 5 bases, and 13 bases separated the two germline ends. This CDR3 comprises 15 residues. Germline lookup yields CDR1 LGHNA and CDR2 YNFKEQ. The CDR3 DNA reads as TGTGCCAGCAGCCAAGATAGCGAGGGAGTGGAGACCCAGTACTTC. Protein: CASSQDSEGVETQYF.

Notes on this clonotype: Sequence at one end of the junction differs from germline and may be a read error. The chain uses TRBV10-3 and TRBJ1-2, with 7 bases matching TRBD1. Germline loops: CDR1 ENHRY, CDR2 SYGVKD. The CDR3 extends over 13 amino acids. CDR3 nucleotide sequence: TGTGTCATCAGGGCAGGGGGTAGAAATGGCTACACCTTC. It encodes CVIRAGGRNGYTF.